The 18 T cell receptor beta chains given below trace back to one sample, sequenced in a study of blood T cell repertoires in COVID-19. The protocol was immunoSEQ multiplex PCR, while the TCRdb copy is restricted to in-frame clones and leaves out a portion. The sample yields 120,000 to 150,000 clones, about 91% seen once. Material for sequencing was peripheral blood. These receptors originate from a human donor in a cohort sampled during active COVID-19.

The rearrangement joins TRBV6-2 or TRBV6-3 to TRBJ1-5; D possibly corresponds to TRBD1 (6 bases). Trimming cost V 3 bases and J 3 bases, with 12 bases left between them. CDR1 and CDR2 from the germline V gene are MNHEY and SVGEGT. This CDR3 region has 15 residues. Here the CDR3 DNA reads TGTGCCAGCAGTTATGGACAGCGGTTCAATCAGCCCCAGCATTTT. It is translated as CASSYGQRFNQPQHF.

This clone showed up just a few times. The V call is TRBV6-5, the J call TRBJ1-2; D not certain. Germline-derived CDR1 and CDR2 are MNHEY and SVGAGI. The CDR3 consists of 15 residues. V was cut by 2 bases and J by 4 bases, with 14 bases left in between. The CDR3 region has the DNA TGTGCCAGCAGTTACCGCCCGGCGAGGCTCTATGGCTACACCTTC. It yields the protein CASSYRPARLYGYTF.

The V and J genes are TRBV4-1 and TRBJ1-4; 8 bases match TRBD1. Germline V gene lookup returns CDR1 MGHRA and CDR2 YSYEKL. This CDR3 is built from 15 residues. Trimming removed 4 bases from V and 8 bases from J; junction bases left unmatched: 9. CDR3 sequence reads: CASSRTGSLLEKLFF. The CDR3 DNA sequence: TGCGCCAGCAGCCGGACAGGGAGCCTCTTAGAAAAACTGTTTTTT.

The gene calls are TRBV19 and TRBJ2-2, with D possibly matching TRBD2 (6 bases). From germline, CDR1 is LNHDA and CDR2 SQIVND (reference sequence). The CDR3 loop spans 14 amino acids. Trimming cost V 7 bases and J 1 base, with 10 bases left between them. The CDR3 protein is CASKLAENTGELFF. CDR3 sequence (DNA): TGTGCCAGTAAATTAGCGGAGAACACCGGGGAGCTGTTTTTT.

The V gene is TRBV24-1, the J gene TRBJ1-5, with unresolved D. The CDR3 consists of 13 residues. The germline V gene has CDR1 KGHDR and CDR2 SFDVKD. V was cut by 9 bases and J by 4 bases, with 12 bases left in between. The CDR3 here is CATREYENQPQHF. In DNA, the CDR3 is TGTGCCACCCGCGAGTACGAGAATCAGCCCCAGCATTTT.

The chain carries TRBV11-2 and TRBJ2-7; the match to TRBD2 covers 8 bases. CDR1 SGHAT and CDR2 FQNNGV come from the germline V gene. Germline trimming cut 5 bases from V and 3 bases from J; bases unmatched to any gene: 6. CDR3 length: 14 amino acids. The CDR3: CASSPGLADYEQYF. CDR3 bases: TGTGCCAGCAGCCCCGGACTAGCAGACTACGAGCAGTACTTC.

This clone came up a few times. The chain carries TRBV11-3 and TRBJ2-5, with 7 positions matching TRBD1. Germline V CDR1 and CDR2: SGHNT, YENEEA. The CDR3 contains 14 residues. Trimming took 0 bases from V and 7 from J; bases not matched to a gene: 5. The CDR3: CASSLEAGGSTQYF. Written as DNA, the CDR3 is TGTGCCAGCAGCTTAGAGGCAGGGGGATCGACCCAGTACTTC.

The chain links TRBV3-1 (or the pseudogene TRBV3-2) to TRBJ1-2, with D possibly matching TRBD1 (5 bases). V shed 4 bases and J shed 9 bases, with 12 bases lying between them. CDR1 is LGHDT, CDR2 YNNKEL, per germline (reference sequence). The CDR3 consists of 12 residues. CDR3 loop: CASSPAGDRYTF. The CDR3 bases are TGTGCCAGCAGCCCGGCGGGGGACCGCTACACCTTC.

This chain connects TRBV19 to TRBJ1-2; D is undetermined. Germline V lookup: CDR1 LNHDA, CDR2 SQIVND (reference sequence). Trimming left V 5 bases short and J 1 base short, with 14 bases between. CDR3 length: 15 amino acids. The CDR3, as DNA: TGTGCCAGTAGTCCCCAGGCTTACATTAACTATGGCTACACCTTC. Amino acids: CASSPQAYINYGYTF.

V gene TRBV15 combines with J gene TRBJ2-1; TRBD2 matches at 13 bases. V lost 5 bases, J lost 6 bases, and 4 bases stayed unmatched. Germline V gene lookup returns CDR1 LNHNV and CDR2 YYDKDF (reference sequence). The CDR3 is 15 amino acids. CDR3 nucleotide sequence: TGTGCCACCAGCGAAGGACTAGCGGGGGCCAATGAGCAGTTCTTC. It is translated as CATSEGLAGANEQFF.

The CDR3 bases are TGTGCCAGCAGTGTGGCTAGCGGGGGGGTCGACGAGCAGTACTTC. It is translated as CASSVASGGVDEQYF. The chain recombines TRBV2 with TRBJ2-7; TRBD2 matches at 12 bases. Trimming removed 4 bases from V and 5 bases from J; junction bases left unmatched: 6. Germline V gives CDR1 SNHLY, CDR2 FYNNEI. The CDR3 runs to 15 residues.

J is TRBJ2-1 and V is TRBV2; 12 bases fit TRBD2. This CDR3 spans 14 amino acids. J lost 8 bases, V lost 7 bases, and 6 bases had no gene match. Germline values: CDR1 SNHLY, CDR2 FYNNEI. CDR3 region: CASTGTSGFDEQFF. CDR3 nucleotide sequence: TGTGCCAGCACCGGGACTAGCGGGTTCGATGAGCAGTTCTTC. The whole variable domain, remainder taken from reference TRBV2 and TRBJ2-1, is EPEVTQTPSHQVTQMGQEVILRCVPISNHLYFYWYRQILGQKVEFLVSFYNNEISEKSEIFDDQFSVERPDGSNFTLKIRSTKLEDSAMYFCASTGTSGFDEQFFGPGTRLTVL.

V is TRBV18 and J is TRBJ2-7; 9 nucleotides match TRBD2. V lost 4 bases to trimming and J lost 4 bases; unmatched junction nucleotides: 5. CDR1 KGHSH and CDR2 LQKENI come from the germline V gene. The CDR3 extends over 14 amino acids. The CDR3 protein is CASSLERGAYEQYF. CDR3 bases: TGTGCCAGCTCACTCGAGCGGGGGGCTTACGAGCAGTACTTC.

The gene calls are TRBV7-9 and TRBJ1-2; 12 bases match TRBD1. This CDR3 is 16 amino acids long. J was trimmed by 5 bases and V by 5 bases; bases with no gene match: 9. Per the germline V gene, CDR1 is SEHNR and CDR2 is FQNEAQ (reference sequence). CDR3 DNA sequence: TGTGCCAGCAGCCGAGGGGACAGGGGGCCTTTTTATGGCTACACCTTC. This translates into CASSRGDRGPFYGYTF.

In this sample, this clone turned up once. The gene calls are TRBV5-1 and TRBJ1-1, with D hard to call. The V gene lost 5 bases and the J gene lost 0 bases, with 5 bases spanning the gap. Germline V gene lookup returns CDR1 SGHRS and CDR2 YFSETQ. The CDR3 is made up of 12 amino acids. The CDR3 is CASRTMNTEAFF. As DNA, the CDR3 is TGCGCCAGCAGGACAATGAACACTGAAGCTTTCTTT.

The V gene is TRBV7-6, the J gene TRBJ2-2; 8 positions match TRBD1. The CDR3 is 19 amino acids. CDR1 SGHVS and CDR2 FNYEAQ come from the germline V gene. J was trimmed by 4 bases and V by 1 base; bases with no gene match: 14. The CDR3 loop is CASSLEDPGQAVTTGELFF. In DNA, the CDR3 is TGTGCCAGCAGCTTAGAAGACCCGGGACAGGCCGTAACCACCGGGGAGCTGTTTTTT.

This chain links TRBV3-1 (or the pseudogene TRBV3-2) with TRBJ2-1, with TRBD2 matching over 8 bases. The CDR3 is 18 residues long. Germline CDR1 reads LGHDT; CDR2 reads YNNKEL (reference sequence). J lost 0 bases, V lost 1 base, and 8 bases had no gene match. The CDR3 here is CASSQAGTLADSYNEQFF. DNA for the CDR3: TGTGCCAGCAGCCAAGCGGGTACACTAGCGGACTCCTACAATGAGCAGTTCTTC.

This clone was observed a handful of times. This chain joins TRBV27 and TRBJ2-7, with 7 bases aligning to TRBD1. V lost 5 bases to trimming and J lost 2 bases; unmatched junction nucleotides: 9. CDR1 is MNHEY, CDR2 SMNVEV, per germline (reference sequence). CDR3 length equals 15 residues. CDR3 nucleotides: TGTGCCAGCAGTCCCCTGAGGGGGCCTCCCTACGAGCAGTACTTC. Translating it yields CASSPLRGPPYEQYF.